This TCR beta chain came from a study of blood T cells in healthy people across ages. Study results and caveats: More naive CD4+ cells and higher diversity were found in long-lived than in aged donors.

Then a second PCR, running roughly 6 to 12 cycles, was carried out with a sample-barcoded 5' primer and a J-beta primer mix. TCRdb recomputed calls from the 5' RACE reads with MiXCR, one row per CDR3 protein. The sample has some 1,500,000 distinct CDR3 sequences, approximately 43% seen once; the top ten hold roughly 3.7%. Trimming took off 11 bases at V and 7 bases at J, with 14 bases between the two ends. This CDR3 region has 11 residues. From germline, CDR1 is ENHRY and CDR2 SYGVKD. Of note for this clonotype: The antigen is unknown.

Material: blood. The rearrangement links TRBV10-3 to TRBJ1-1, with D unresolved. This TCR was recovered from a woman younger than 35 in good health. The CDR3 region is CASRAKDEAFF. Written as DNA, the CDR3 is TGTGCCTCCCGGGCCAAAGATGAAGCTTTCTTT.